The next 5 T cell receptor beta chains were all read from a single sample in a study of blood T cell repertoires in COVID-19. Profiled with immunoSEQ multiplex PCR; TCRdb holds only in-frame clones, not every one. The sample yields about 73,000 clones, roughly 89% seen once. The specimen was peripheral blood. The receptors derive from a man older than 75 with acute or convalescent COVID-19.

The chain is built from TRBV18 and TRBJ1-1; D not certain. CDR3 length equals 15 residues. Deletions cut 1 base from V and 0 bases from J, with 9 bases between. From germline, CDR1 is KGHSH and CDR2 LQKENI. The CDR3 nucleotides read TGTGCCAGCTCACCACGAGGGCAGATGAACACTGAAGCTTTCTTT. It translates to CASSPRGQMNTEAFF. Variable domain in full (rest from reference TRBV18 and TRBJ1-1): NAGVMQNPRHLVRRRGQEARLRCSPMKGHSHVYWYRQLPEEGLKFMVYLQKENIIDESGMPKERFSAEFPKEGPSILRIQQVVRGDSAAYFCASSPRGQMNTEAFFGQGTRLTVV.

This clone occurred a few times. The chain is built from TRBV7-3 and TRBJ2-7; possible D gene TRBD1, 6 bases. The V and J ends lost 5 bases and 0 bases respectively, with 8 bases between them. Germline V gene sequence: CDR1 SGHTA, CDR2 FQGTGA. The CDR3 covers 13 residues. The CDR3 DNA follows: TGTGCCAGCAGCCCGACAGGCTCCTACGAGCAGTACTTC. This encodes CASSPTGSYEQYF.

The rearrangement joins TRBV7-2 to TRBJ2-7; D is possibly TRBD2 (5 bases). Per germline, CDR1 SGHTA and CDR2 FQGNSA. V lost 4 bases and J lost 2, with 18 bases in between. The CDR3 totals 16 residues. In DNA, the CDR3 is TGTGCCAGCAGCTGGCCTGAGGAAGCGGCCCCCTACGAGCAGTACTTC. Amino acids: CASSWPEEAAPYEQYF.

V and J are TRBV9 and TRBJ1-3, with TRBD1 identical over 7 bases. The CDR3 runs 16 residues. Germline loops: CDR1 SGDLS, CDR2 YYNGEE. With V trimmed by 3 bases and J by 0 bases, 6 bases remained unmatched. The CDR3 reads CASSETGQSSGNTIYF. The CDR3 DNA is TGTGCCAGCAGCGAGACGGGACAGAGCTCTGGAAACACCATATATTTT.

The chain employs TRBV27 and TRBJ1-1; D is uncertain. The CDR3 totals 14 residues. In germline, CDR1 is MNHEY, CDR2 SMNVEV (reference sequence). V shed 5 bases and J shed 1 base, with 11 bases lying between them. Here the CDR3 DNA reads TGTGCCAGCAGTGCCCTAACCGGGAACACTGAAGCTTTCTTT. Encoded protein: CASSALTGNTEAFF.